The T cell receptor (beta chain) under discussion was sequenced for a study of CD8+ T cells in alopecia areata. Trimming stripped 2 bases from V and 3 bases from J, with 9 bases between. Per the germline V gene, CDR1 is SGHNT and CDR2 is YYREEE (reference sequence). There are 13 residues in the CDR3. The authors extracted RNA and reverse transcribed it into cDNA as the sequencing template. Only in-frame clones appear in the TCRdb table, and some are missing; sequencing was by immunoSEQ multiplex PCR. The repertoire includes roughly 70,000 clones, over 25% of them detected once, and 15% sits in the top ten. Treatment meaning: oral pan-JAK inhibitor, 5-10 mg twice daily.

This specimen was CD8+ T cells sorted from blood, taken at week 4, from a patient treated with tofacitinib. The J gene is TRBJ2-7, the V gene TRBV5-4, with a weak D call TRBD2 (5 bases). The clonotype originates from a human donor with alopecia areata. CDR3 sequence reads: CASSLGRDYEQYF. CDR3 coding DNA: TGTGCCAGCAGCTTAGGACGGGACTACGAGCAGTACTTC.